The entry that follows covers one TCR beta chain sequence. The sample is drawn from a study of blood T cell repertoires in COVID-19. Study-wide context: Donors in the United States, Italy and Spain gave samples during acute or convalescent COVID-19.

Repertoires were generated with immunoSEQ multiplex PCR, while TCRdb's copy carries only in-frame clones and drops some. The sample includes over 150,000 clones, just under 90% of them seen just once. There are 13 residues in the CDR3. V was trimmed by 5 bases and J by 0 bases, leaving 7 bases between them. CDR1 is SGHTA, CDR2 FQGTGA, per germline. This sequence joins TRBV7-3 and TRBJ1-1; D is ambiguous. The source material was peripheral blood. The TCR was taken from a woman aged 70-85 years with COVID-19, enrolled during active disease. Here the CDR3 DNA reads TGTGCCAGCAGCACTAACATGAACACTGAAGCTTTCTTT. Translated, it gives CASSTNMNTEAFF.